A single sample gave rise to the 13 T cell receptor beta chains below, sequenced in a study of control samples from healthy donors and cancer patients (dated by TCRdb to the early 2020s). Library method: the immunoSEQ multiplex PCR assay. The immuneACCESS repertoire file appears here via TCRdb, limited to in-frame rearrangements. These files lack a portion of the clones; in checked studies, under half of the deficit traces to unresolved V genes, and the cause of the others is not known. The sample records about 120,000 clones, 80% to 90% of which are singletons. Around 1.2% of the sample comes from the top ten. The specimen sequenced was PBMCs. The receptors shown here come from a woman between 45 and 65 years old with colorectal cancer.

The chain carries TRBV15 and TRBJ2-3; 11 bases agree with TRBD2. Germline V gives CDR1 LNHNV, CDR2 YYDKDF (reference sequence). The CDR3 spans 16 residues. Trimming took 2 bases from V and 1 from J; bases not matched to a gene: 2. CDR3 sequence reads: CATSRLAGGGTDTQYF. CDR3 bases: TGTGCCACCAGCAGACTAGCGGGAGGAGGCACAGATACGCAGTATTTT.

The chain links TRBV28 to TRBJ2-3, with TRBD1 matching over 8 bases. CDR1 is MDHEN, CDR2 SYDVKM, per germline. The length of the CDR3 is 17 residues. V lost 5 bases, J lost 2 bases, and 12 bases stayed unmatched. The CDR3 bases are TGTGCCAGCAGTCTGACAGGGGCCAACCCACACACAGATACGCAGTATTTT. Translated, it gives CASSLTGANPHTDTQYF. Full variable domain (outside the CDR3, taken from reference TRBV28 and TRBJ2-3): DVKVTQSSRYLVKRTGEKVFLECVQDMDHENMFWYRQDPGLGLRLIYFSYDVKMKEKGDIPEGYSVSREKKERFSLILESASTNQTSMYLCASSLTGANPHTDTQYFGPGTRLTVL.

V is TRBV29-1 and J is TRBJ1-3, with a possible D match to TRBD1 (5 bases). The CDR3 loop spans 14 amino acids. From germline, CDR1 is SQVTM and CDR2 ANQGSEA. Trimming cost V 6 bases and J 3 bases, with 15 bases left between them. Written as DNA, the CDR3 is TGCAGCGTGACTCTTGGGGCAGATGGAAACACCATATATTTT. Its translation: CSVTLGADGNTIYF.

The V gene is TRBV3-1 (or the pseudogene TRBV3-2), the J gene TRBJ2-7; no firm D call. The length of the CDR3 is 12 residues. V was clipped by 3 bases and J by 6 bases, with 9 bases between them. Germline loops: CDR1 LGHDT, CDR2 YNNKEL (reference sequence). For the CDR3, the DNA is TGTGCCAGCAGCCATACAAGGGCCGAGCAGTACTTC. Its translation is CASSHTRAEQYF.

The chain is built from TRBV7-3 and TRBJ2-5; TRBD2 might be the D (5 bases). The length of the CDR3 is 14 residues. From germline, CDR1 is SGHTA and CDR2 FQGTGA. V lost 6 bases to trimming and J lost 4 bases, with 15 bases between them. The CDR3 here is CASSEGFAPETQYF. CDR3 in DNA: TGTGCCAGCAGTGAGGGCTTTGCACCAGAGACCCAGTACTTC.

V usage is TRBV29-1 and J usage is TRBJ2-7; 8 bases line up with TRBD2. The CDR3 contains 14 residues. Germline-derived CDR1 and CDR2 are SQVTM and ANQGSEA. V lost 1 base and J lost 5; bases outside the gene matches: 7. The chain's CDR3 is CSVEGPSGSNEQYF. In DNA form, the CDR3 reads TGCAGCGTTGAAGGTCCTAGCGGGTCCAACGAGCAGTACTTC.

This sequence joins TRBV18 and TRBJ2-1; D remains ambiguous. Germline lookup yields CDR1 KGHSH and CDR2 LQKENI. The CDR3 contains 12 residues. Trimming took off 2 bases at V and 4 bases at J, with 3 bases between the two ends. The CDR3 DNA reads TGTGCCAGCTCACCAAGGTACAATGAGCAGTTCTTC. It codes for CASSPRYNEQFF. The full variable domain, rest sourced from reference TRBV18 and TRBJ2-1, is NAGVMQNPRHLVRRRGQEARLRCSPMKGHSHVYWYRQLPEEGLKFMVYLQKENIIDESGMPKERFSAEFPKEGPSILRIQQVVRGDSAAYFCASSPRYNEQFFGPGTRLTVL.

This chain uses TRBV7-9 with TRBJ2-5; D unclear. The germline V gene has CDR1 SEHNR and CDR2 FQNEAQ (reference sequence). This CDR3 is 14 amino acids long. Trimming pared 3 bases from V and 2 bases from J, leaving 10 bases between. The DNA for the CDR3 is TGTGCCAGCAGCTTTTCCGGGTATCAAGAGACCCAGTACTTC. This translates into CASSFSGYQETQYF. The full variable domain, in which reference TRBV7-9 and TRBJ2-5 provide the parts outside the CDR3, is DTGVSQNPRHKITKRGQNVTFRCDPISEHNRLYWYRQTLGQGPEFLTYFQNEAQLEKSRLLSDRFSAERPKGSFSTLEIQRTEQGDSAMYLCASSFSGYQETQYFGPGTRLLVL.

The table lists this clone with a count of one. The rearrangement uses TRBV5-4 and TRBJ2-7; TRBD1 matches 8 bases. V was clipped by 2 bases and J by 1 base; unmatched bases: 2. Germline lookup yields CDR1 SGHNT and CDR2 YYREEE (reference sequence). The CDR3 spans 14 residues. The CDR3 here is CASSLGQGSYEQYF. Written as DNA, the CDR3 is TGTGCCAGCAGCTTAGGACAGGGTTCCTACGAGCAGTACTTC.

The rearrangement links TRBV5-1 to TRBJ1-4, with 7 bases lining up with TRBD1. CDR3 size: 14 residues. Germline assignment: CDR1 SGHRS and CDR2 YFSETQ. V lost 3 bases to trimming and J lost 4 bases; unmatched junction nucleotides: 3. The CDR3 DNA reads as TGCGCCAGCAGCTGGACAGGCAATAATGAAAAACTGTTTTTT. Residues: CASSWTGNNEKLFF.

The CDR3 region has the DNA TGTGCCACCAGCAGAGATTTACAGGGAAACACCATATATTTT. It encodes CATSRDLQGNTIYF. The chain links TRBV15 to TRBJ1-3; D gene uncertain. CDR3 length: 14 residues. Looked up from germline, CDR1 is LNHNV and CDR2 is YYDKDF (reference sequence). V was pared by 0 bases and J by 4 bases, with 7 bases between. The variable domain in full, completed from reference TRBV15 and TRBJ1-3, reads DAMVIQNPRYQVTQFGKPVTLSCSQTLNHNVMYWYQQKSSQAPKLLFHYYDKDFNNEADTPDNFQSRRPNTSFCFLDIRSPGLGDTAMYLCATSRDLQGNTIYFGEGSWLTVV.

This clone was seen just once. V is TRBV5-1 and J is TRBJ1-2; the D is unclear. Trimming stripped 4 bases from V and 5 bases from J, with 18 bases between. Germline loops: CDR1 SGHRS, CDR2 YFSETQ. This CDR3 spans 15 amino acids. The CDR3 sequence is CASSPPRRFLYGYTF. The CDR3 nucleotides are TGCGCCAGCAGCCCCCCGCGGAGGTTTCTATATGGCTACACCTTC.

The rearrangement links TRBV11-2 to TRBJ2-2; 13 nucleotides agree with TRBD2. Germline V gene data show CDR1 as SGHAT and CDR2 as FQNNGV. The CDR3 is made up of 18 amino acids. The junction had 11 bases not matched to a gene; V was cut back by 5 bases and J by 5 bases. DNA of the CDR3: TGTGCCAGCAGCCCCGACGCGAGACTAGCGGGAGGAACCGGGGAGCTGTTTTTT. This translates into CASSPDARLAGGTGELFF.